The sequence of this T cell receptor (beta chain) was determined in a study of cytomegalovirus exposure and HLA in healthy donors. Germline V gives CDR1 MGHRA, CDR2 YSYEKL. This CDR3 region has 16 residues. After removal of 2 bases from V and 3 bases from J, the junction contained 7 bases not matched to a gene. Here immunoSEQ multiplex PCR was the method, and the copy in TCRdb shows in-frame clones only, minus some. The sample includes about 260,000 clones, around 91% seen only once; the top ten take approximately 3.1%. The sample taken for sequencing was PBMCs. This chain connects TRBV4-1 to TRBJ1-3, with TRBD1 matching over 7 bases. The receptor's source is a woman in her thirties in good health and CMV-seronegative. CDR3 DNA: TGCGCCAGCAGCCAAACGTACAGGGACAGTGGAAACACCATATATTTT. Its translation is CASSQTYRDSGNTIYF.